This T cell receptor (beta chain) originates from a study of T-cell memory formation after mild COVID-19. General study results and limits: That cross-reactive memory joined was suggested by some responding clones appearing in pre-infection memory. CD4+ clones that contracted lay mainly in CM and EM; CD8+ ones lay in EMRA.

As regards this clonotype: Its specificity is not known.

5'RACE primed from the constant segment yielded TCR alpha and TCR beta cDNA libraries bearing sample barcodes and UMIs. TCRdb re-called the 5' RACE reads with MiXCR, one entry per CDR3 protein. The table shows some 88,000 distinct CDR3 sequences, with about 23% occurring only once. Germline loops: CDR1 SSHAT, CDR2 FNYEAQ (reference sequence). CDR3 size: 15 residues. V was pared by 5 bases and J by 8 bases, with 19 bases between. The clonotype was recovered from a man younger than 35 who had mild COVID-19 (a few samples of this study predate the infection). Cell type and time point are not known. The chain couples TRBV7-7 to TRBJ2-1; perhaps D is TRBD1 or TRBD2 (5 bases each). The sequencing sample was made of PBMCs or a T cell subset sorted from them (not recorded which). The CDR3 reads CASSLDWGWAHEQFF. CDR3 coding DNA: TGTGCCAGCAGCCTCGACTGGGGGTGGGCCCATGAGCAGTTCTTC. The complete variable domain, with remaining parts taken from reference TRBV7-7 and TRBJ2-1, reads GAGVSQSPRYKVTKRGQDVTLRCDPISSHATLYWYQQALGQGPEFLTYFNYEAQPDKSGLPSDRFSAERPEGSISTLTIQRTEQRDSAMYRCASSLDWGWAHEQFFGPGTRLTVL.